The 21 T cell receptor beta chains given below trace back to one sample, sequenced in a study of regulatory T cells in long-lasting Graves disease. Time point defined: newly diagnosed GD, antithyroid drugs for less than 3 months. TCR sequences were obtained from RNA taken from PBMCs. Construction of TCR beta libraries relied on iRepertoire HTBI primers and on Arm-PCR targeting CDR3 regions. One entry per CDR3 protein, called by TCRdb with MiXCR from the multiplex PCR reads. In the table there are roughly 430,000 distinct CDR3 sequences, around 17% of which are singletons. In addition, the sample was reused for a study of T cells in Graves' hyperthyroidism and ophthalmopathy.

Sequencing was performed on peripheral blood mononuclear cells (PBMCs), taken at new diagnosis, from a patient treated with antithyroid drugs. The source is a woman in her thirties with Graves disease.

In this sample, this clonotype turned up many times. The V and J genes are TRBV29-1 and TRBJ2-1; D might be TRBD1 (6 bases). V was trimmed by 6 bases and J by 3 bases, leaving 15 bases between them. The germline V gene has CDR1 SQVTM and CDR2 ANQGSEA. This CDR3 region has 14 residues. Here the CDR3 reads CSVPSGAYYNEQFF. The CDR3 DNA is TGCAGCGTCCCCTCAGGGGCCTACTACAATGAGCAGTTCTTC.

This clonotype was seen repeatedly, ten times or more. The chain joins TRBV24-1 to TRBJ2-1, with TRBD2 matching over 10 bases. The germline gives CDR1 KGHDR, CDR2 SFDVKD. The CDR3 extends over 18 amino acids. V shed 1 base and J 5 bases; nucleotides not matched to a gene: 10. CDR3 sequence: CATSDFNKGLAIHNEQFF. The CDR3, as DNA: TGTGCCACCAGTGATTTCAACAAGGGACTAGCGATCCACAATGAGCAGTTCTTC.

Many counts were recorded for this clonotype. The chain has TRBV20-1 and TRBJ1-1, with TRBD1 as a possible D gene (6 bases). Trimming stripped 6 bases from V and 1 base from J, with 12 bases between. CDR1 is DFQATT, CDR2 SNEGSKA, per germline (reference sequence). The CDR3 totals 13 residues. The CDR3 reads CSARDKKNTEAFF. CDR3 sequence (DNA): TGCAGTGCCAGGGACAAAAAGAACACTGAAGCTTTCTTT.

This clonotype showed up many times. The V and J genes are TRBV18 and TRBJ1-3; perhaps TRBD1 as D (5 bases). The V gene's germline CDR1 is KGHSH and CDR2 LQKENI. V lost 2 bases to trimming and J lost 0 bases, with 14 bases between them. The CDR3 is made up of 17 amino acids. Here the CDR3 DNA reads TGTGCCAGCTCACCAACGATTACAGGTTACTCTGGAAACACCATATATTTT. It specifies CASSPTITGYSGNTIYF.

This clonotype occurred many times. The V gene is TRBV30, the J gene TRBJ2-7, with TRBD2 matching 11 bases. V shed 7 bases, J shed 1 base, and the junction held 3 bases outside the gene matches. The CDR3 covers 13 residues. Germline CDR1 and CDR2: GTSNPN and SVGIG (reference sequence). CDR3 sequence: CASIAGGSYEQYF. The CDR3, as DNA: TGTGCCTCTATAGCGGGAGGGTCCTACGAGCAGTACTTC.

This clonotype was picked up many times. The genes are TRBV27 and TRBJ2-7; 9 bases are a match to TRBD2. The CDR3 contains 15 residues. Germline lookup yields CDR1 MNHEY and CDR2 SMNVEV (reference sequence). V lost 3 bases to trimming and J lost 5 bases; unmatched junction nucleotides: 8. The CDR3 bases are TGTGCCAGCAGTTTGGAGGCTGGCGGGGGGGACGAGCAGTACTTC. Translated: CASSLEAGGGDEQYF.

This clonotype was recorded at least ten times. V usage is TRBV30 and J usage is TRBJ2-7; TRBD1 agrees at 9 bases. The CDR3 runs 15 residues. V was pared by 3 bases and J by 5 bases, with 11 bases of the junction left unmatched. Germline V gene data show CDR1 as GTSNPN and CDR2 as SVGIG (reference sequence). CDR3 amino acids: CAWRSPGTGRDEQYF. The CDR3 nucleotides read TGTGCCTGGAGGAGTCCCGGGACAGGGAGGGACGAGCAGTACTTC.

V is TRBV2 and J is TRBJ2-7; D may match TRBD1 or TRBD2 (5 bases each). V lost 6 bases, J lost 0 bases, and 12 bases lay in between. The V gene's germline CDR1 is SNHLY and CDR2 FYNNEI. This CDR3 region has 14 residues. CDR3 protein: CASSRDQSSYEQYF. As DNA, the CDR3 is TGTGCCAGCAGCCGGGACCAGAGCTCCTACGAGCAGTACTTC.

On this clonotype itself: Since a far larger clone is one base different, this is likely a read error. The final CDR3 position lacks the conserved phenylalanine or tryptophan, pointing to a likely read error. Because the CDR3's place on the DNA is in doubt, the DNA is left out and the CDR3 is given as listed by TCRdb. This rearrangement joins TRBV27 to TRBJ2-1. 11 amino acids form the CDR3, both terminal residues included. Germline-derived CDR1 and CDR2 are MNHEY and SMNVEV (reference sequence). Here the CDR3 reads CASSSSSELFS.

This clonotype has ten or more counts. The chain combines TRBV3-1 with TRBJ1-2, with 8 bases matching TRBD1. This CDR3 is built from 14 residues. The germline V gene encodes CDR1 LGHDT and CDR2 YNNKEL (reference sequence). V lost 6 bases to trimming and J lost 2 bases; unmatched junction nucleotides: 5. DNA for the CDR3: TGTGCCAGCAGTCCGACAGGGGTAAACTATGGCTACACCTTC. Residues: CASSPTGVNYGYTF.

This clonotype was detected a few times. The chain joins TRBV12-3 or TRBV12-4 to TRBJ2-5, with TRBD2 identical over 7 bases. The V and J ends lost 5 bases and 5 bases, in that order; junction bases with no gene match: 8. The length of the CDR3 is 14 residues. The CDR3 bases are TGTGCCAGCAGTCCTCGGACTAGAGGCGAGACCCAGTACTTC. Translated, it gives CASSPRTRGETQYF.

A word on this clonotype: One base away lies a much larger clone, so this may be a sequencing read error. CDR3 sequence (DNA): TGTGCCAGCTCATCATCTCAGCTTAACTATGGCTACACCTTC. This translates into CASSSSQLNYGYTF. The chain recombines TRBV18 with TRBJ1-2; D is undetermined. The CDR3 is 14 amino acids. Germline CDR1 is KGHSH and CDR2 is LQKENI. The V end lost 5 bases, the J end lost 1 base, and 11 bases lay between the germline ends.

CDR3 sequence: CASSTQRERSHEQYF. DNA for the CDR3: TGTGCCAGCAGCACCCAGCGGGAGCGGTCCCACGAGCAGTACTTC. The gene calls are TRBV7-9 and TRBJ2-7, with 8 positions matching TRBD2. After removal of 5 bases from V and 5 bases from J, the junction contained 11 bases not matched to a gene. Germline V gives CDR1 SEHNR, CDR2 FQNEAQ (reference sequence). The CDR3 consists of 15 residues.

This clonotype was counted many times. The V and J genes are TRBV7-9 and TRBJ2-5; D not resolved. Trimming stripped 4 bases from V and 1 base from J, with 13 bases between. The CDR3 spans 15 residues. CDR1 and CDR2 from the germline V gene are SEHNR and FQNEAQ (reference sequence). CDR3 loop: CASSSIMEPQETQYF. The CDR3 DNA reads TGTGCCAGCAGCTCCATAATGGAACCCCAAGAGACCCAGTACTTC.

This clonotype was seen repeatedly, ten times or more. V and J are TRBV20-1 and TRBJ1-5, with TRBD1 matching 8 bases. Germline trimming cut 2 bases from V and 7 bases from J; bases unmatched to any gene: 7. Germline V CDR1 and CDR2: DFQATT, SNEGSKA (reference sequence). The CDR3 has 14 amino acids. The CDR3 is CSARPDRAIQPQHF. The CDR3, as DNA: TGCAGTGCTAGACCGGACAGGGCGATCCAGCCCCAGCATTTT.

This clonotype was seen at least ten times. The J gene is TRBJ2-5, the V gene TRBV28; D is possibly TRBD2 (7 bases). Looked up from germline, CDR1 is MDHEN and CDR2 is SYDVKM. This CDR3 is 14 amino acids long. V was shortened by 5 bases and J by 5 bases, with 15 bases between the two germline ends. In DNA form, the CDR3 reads TGTGCCAGCAGTCTATCGGAGGGGGGGGAGACCCAGTACTTC. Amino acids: CASSLSEGGETQYF.

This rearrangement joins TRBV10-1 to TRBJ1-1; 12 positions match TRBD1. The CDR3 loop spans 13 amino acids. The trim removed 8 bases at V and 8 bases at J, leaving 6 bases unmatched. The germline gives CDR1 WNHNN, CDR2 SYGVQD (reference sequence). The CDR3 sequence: CASGPGTGGEAFF. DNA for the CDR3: TGCGCCAGCGGACCCGGGACAGGGGGCGAAGCTTTCTTT.

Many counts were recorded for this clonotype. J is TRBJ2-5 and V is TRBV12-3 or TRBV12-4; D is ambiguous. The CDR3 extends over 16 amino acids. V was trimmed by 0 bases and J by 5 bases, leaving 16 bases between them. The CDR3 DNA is TGTGCCAGCAGTTTAGCGAAAAGCCTTGCCGGGGAGACCCAGTACTTC. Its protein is CASSLAKSLAGETQYF.

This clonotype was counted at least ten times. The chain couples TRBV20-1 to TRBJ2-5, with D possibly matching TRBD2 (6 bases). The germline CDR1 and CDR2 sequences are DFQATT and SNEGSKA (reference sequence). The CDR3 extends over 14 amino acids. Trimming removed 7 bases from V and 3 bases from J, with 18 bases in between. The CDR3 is CSVNRGTAKETQYF. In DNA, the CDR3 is TGCAGTGTTAATCGCGGGACTGCTAAAGAGACCCAGTACTTC.

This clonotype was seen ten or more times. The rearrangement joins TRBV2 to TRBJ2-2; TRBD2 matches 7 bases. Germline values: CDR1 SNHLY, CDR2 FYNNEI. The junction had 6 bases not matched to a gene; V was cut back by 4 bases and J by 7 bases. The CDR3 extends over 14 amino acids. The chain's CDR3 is CASSATSAHGELFF. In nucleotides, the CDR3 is TGTGCCAGCAGTGCTACTAGCGCTCACGGGGAGCTGTTTTTT.

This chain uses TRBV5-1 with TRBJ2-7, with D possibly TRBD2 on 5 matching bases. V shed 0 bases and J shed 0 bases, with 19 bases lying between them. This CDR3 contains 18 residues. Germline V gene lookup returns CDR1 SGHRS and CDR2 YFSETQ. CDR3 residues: CASSLVAGGAGSSYEQYF. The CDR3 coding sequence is TGCGCCAGCAGCTTGGTTGCCGGAGGCGCGGGTTCCTCCTACGAGCAGTACTTC.